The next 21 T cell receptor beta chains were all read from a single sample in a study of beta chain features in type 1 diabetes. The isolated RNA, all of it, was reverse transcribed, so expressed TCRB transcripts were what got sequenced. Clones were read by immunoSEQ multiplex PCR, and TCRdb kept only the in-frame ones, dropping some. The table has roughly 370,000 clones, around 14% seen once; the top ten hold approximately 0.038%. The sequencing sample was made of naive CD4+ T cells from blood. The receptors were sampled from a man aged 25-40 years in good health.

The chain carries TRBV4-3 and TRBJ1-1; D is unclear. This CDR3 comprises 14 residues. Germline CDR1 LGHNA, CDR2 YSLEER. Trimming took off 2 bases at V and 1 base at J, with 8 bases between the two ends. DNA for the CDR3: TGCGCCAGCAGCCAACGGCAGGCGAACACTGAAGCTTTCTTT. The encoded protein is CASSQRQANTEAFF.

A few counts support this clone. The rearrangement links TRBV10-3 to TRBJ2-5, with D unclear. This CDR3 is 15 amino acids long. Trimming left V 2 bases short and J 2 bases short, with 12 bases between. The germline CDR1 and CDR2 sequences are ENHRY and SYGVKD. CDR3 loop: CAISEVFKGQETQYF. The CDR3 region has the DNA TGTGCCATCAGTGAGGTTTTCAAGGGTCAAGAGACCCAGTACTTC.

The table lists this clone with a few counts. The CDR3 spells CASSLGTFRLDEQYV. The CDR3 nucleotides are TGTGCCAGCAGCTTAGGGACCTTTAGGCTTGACGAGCAGTACGTC. The J gene is TRBJ2-7, the V gene TRBV7-9; D is undetermined. CDR1 is SEHNR and CDR2 is FQNEAQ in the germline V gene (reference sequence). Trimming took 1 base from V and 5 from J, leaving 15 bases between them. There are 15 residues in the CDR3.

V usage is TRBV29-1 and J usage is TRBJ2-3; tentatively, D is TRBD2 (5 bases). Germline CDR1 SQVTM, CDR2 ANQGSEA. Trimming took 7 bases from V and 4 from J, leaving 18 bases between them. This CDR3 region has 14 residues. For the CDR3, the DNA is TGCAGCGGAGGGCTCGACGGCGTGGCAGATACGCAGTATTTT. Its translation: CSGGLDGVADTQYF.

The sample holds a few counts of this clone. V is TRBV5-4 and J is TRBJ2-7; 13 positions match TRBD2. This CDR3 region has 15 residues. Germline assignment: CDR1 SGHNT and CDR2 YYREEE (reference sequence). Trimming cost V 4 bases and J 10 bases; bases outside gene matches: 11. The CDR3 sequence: CASSTAGTSGVNQYF. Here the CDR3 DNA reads TGTGCCAGCAGCACGGCCGGGACTAGCGGGGTTAATCAGTACTTC.

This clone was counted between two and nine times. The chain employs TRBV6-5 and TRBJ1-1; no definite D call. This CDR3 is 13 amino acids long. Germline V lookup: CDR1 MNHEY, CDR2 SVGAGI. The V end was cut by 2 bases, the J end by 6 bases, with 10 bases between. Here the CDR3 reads CASSYTQKSEAFF. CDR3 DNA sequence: TGTGCCAGCAGTTACACCCAAAAGTCTGAAGCTTTCTTT.

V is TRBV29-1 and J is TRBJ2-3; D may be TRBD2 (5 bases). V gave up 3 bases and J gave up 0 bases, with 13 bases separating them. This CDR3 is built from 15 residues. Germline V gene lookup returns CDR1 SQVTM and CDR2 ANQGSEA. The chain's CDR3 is CSVDPIAPSTDTQYF. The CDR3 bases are TGCAGCGTTGACCCCATAGCGCCTAGCACAGATACGCAGTATTTT.

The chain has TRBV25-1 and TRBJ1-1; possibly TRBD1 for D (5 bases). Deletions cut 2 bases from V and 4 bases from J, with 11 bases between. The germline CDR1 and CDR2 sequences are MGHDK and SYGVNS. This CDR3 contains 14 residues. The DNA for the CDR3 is TGTGCCAGCAGTGAAATCGGGAGGGGCACTGAAGCTTTCTTT. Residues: CASSEIGRGTEAFF.

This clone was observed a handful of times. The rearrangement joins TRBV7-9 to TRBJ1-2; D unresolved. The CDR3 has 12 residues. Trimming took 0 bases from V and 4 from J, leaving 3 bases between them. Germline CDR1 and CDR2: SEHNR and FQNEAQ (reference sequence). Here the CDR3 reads CASSLATYGYTF. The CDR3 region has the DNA TGTGCCAGCAGCTTAGCCACCTATGGCTACACCTTC. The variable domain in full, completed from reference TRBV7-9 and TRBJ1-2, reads DTGVSQNPRHKITKRGQNVTFRCDPISEHNRLYWYRQTLGQGPEFLTYFQNEAQLEKSRLLSDRFSAERPKGSFSTLEIQRTEQGDSAMYLCASSLATYGYTFGSGTRLTVV.

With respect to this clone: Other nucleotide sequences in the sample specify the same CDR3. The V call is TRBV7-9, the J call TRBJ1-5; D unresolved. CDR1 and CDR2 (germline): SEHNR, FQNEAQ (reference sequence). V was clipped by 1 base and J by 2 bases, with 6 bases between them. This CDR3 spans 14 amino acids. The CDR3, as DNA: TGTGCCAGCAGCTTAGGGGGTGGCAATCAGCCCCAGCATTTT. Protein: CASSLGGGNQPQHF.

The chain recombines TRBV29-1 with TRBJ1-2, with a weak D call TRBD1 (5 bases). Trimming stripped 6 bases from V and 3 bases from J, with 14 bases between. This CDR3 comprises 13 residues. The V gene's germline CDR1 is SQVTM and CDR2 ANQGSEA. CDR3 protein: CSVQREGYYGYTF. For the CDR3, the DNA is TGCAGCGTCCAAAGGGAGGGGTACTATGGCTACACCTTC.

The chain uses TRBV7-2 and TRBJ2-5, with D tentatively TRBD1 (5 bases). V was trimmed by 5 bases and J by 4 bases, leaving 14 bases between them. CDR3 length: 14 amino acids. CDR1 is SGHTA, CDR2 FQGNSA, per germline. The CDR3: CASSDQGRAETQYF. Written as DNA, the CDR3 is TGTGCCAGCAGCGACCAGGGTCGGGCAGAGACCCAGTACTTC.

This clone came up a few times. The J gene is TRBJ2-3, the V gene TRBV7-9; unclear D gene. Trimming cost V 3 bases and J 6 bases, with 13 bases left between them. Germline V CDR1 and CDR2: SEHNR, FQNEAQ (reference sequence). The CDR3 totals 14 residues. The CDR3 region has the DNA TGTGCCAGCAGCTTGACGTTCGGAGCGGATACGCAGTATTTT. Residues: CASSLTFGADTQYF.

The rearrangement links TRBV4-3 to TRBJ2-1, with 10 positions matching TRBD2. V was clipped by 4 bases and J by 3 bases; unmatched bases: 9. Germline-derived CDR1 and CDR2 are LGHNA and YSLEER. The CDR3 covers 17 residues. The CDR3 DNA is TGCGCCAGCAGCCTATCTGTGACTAGCGGGTTCTACAATGAGCAGTTCTTC. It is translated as CASSLSVTSGFYNEQFF.

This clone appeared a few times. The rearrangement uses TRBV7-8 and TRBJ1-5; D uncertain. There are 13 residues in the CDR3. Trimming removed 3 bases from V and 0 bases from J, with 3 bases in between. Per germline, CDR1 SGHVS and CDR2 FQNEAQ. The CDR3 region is CASSLSSNQPQHF. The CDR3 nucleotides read TGTGCCAGCAGCTTGAGTAGCAATCAGCCCCAGCATTTT.

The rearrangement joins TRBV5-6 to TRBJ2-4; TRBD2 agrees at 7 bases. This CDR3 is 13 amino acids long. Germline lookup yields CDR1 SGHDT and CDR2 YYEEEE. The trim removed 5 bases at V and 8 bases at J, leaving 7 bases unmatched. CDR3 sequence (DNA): TGTGCCAGCAGTCCCGAAGGGAGGGACATTCAGTACTTC. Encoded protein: CASSPEGRDIQYF.

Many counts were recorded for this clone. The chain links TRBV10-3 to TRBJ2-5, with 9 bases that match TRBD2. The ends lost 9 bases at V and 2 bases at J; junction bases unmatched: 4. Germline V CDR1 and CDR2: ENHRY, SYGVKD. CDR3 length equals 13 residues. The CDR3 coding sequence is TGTGCCATTCGGACTAGCGCACAAGAGACCCAGTACTTC. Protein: CAIRTSAQETQYF.

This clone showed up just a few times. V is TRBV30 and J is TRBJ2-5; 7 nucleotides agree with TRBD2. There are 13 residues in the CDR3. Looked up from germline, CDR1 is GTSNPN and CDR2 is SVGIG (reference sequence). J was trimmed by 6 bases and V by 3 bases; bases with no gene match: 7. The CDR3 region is CAWRKAGLKTQYF. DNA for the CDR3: TGTGCCTGGAGAAAAGCGGGGCTCAAGACCCAGTACTTC.

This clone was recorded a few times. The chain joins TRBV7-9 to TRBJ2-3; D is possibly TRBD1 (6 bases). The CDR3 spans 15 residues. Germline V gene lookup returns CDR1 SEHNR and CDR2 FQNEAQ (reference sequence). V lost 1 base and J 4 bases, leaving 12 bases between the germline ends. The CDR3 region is CASSLVGGRADTQYF. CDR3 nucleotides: TGTGCCAGCAGCTTAGTTGGGGGCCGAGCAGATACGCAGTATTTT.

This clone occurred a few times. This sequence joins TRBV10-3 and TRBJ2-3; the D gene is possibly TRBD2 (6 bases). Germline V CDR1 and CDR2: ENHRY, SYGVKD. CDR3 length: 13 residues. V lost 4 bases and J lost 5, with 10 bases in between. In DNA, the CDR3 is TGTGCCATCAGTGGGGCTAGCGAAGATACGCAGTATTTT. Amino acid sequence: CAISGASEDTQYF.

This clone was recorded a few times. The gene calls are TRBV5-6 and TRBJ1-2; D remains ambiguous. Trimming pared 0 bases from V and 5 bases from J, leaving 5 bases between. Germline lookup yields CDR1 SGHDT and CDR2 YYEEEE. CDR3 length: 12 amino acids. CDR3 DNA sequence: TGTGCCAGCAGCTTGGAGAAGTATGGCTACACCTTC. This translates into CASSLEKYGYTF.